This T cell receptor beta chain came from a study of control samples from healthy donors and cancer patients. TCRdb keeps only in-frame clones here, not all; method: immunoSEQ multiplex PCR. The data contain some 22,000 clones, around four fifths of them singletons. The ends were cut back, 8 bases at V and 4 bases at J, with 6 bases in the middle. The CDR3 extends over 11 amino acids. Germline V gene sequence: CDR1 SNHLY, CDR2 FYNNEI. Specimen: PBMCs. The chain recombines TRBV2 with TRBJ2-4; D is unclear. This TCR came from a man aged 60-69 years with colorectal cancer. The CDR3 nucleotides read TGTGCCAGCCTGAGAAAAAACATTCAGTACTTC. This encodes CASLRKNIQYF. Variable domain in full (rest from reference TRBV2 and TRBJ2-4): EPEVTQTPSHQVTQMGQEVILRCVPISNHLYFYWYRQILGQKVEFLVSFYNNEISEKSEIFDDQFSVERPDGSNFTLKIRSTKLEDSAMYFCASLRKNIQYFGAGTRLSVL.